This T cell receptor beta chain is from a study of cytomegalovirus exposure and HLA in healthy donors. Primers: 60 Vbeta forward and 13 Jbeta reverse. Measured with immunoSEQ multiplex PCR; TCRdb has only the in-frame clones, and not every one. The listing records about 130,000 clones. This receptor was taken from a woman aged 40-49 years in good health and CMV-seronegative. The material sequenced was PBMCs.

The CDR3 nucleotides read TGTGCCAGCAGAACTTCGACAGGATCTAATGAAAAACTGTTTTTT. Its protein product is CASRTSTGSNEKLFF. The V call is TRBV6-6, the J call TRBJ1-4; weak D call: TRBD1 (6 bases). Trimming cost V 6 bases and J 3 bases, with 14 bases left between them. Germline-derived CDR1 and CDR2 are MNHNY and SVGAGI (reference sequence). The CDR3 is 15 residues long.